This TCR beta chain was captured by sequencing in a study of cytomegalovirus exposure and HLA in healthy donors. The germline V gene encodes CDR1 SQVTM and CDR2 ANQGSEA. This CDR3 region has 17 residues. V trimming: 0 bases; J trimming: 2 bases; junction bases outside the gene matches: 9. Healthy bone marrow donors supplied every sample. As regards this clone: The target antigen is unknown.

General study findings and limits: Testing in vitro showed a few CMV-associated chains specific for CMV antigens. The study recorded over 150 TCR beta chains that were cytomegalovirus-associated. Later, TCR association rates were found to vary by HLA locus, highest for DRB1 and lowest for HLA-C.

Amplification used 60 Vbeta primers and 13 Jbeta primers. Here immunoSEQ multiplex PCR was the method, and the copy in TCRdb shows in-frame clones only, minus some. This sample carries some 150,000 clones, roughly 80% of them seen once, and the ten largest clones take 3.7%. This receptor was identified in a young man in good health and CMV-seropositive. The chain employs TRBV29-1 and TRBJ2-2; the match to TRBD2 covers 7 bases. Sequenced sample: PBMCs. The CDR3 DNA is TGCAGCGTTGAAGACCCCGGGGCGGGGGACAACACCGGGGAGCTGTTTTTT. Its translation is CSVEDPGAGDNTGELFF.